Listed below are T cell receptor beta chains from one sample, sequenced in a study of cytomegalovirus exposure and HLA in healthy donors. Assay used: immunoSEQ multiplex PCR; TCRdb lists only in-frame clones, some missing. Of about 210,000 clones in the sample, over 80% are singletons; the top ten hold around 9.6%. The material sequenced was PBMCs. These receptors were taken from a woman in her 50s in good health and CMV-seropositive. The CDR3 runs from the conserved cysteine through the conserved F or W. A D gene is named only where the DNA matches it firmly. Only part of the rows carry a size: once, few, many, or a class if the clone is expanded.

cdr3_length: 13
j_call: TRBJ2-5
d_call: .
clone_size: .
v_call: TRBV9
cdr3_aa: CASSPAALETQYF
cdr3_nt: TGTGCCAGCAGCCCCGCGGCGTTAGAGACCCAGTACTTC

cdr3_length: 14
j_call: TRBJ1-4
d_call: .
clone_size: .
v_call: TRBV18
cdr3_aa: CASSPRQGNEKLFF
cdr3_nt: TGTGCCAGCTCACCGAGGCAGGGGAATGAAAAACTGTTTTTT

cdr3_length: 15
j_call: TRBJ2-3
d_call: TRBD1
clone_size: .
v_call: TRBV7-2
cdr3_aa: CASSLAGTGVDTQYF
cdr3_nt: TGTGCCAGCAGCTTAGCGGGGACAGGGGTAGATACGCAGTATTTT

cdr3_length: 16
j_call: TRBJ2-7
d_call: TRBD1
clone_size: once
v_call: TRBV2
cdr3_aa: CASSGVKGGYSYEQYF
cdr3_nt: TGTGCCAGCAGTGGAGTAAAAGGGGGCTATTCCTACGAGCAGTACTTC

cdr3_length: 14
j_call: TRBJ1-6
d_call: .
clone_size: .
v_call: TRBV28
cdr3_aa: CASSIPNSNSPLHF
cdr3_nt: TGTGCCAGCAGTATCCCAAACAGCAATTCACCCCTCCACTTT

cdr3_length: 14
j_call: TRBJ2-1
d_call: TRBD1
clone_size: .
v_call: TRBV7-3
cdr3_aa: CASSSGQGGTEQFF
cdr3_nt: TGTGCCAGCAGCTCGGGACAGGGCGGCACTGAGCAGTTCTTC

cdr3_length: 16
j_call: TRBJ2-1
d_call: TRBD2
clone_size: .
v_call: TRBV14
cdr3_aa: CASSHMGTSDYNEQFF
cdr3_nt: TGTGCCAGCAGCCACATGGGGACTAGCGATTACAATGAGCAGTTCTTC

cdr3_length: 14
j_call: TRBJ1-2
d_call: TRBD1
clone_size: .
v_call: TRBV6-6
cdr3_aa: CASRTGQGQHGYTF
cdr3_nt: TGTGCCAGCAGAACAGGACAGGGGCAACATGGCTACACCTTC

cdr3_length: 15
j_call: TRBJ2-1
d_call: TRBD1
clone_size: .
v_call: TRBV5-4
cdr3_aa: CASSWGQGQYNEQFF
cdr3_nt: TGTGCCAGCAGCTGGGGACAGGGGCAATACAATGAGCAGTTCTTC

cdr3_length: 15
j_call: TRBJ1-4
d_call: .
clone_size: .
v_call: TRBV5-1
cdr3_aa: CASSLVGADGEKLFF
cdr3_nt: TGCGCCAGCAGCTTGGTTGGGGCGGACGGTGAAAAACTGTTTTTT

cdr3_length: 16
j_call: TRBJ2-1
d_call: TRBD2
clone_size: once
v_call: TRBV4-1
cdr3_aa: CASSHPTSGGNNEQFF
cdr3_nt: TGCGCCAGCAGCCACCCGACTAGCGGGGGAAACAATGAGCAGTTCTTC

cdr3_length: 15
j_call: TRBJ1-4
d_call: .
clone_size: .
v_call: TRBV7-9
cdr3_aa: CASNTGEEANEKLFF
cdr3_nt: TGTGCCAGCAACACCGGCGAGGAGGCTAATGAAAAACTGTTTTTT

cdr3_length: 13
j_call: TRBJ2-7
d_call: .
clone_size: .
v_call: TRBV5-6
cdr3_aa: CASSLFAGYEQYF
cdr3_nt: TGTGCCAGCAGCTTATTTGCCGGCTACGAGCAGTACTTC

cdr3_length: 13
j_call: TRBJ2-7
d_call: .
clone_size: .
v_call: TRBV4-1
cdr3_aa: CASSPDSSYEQYF
cdr3_nt: TGCGCCAGCAGCCCGGACAGCTCCTACGAGCAGTACTTC

cdr3_length: 15
j_call: TRBJ2-1
d_call: TRBD2
clone_size: .
v_call: TRBV7-3
cdr3_aa: CASSRGLAEFDEQFF
cdr3_nt: TGTGCCAGCAGCCGGGGACTAGCGGAATTTGATGAGCAGTTCTTC

cdr3_length: 14
j_call: TRBJ2-3
d_call: TRBD1
clone_size: .
v_call: TRBV7-3
cdr3_aa: CASSFTNRGDTQYF
cdr3_nt: TGTGCCAGCAGCTTCACCAACAGGGGAGATACGCAGTATTTT

cdr3_length: 13
j_call: TRBJ1-2
d_call: .
clone_size: .
v_call: TRBV5-1
cdr3_aa: CASSIAANYGYTF
cdr3_nt: TGCGCCAGCAGCATAGCCGCTAACTATGGCTACACCTTC

cdr3_length: 16
j_call: TRBJ1-2
d_call: .
clone_size: .
v_call: TRBV6-6
cdr3_aa: CASSYGGGGGRGGYTF
cdr3_nt: TGTGCCAGCAGTTATGGAGGGGGAGGGGGACGAGGTGGCTACACCTTC

cdr3_length: 9
j_call: TRBJ2-7
d_call: .
clone_size: few
v_call: TRBV10-3
cdr3_aa: CAIGAQQYF
cdr3_nt: TGTGCCATCGGGGCCCAGCAGTACTTC

cdr3_length: 15
j_call: TRBJ1-6
d_call: .
clone_size: .
v_call: TRBV6-6
cdr3_aa: CASSYRGTANSPLHF
cdr3_nt: TGTGCCAGCAGTTACCGCGGGACGGCGAATTCACCCCTCCACTTT

cdr3_length: 16
j_call: TRBJ2-7
d_call: TRBD2
clone_size: .
v_call: TRBV6-6
cdr3_aa: CASSFSGGASSYEQYF
cdr3_nt: TGTGCCAGCAGTTTTAGCGGGGGGGCGAGCTCCTACGAGCAGTACTTC

cdr3_length: 16
j_call: TRBJ2-6
d_call: .
clone_size: .
v_call: TRBV7-8
cdr3_aa: CASSRRLAPGANVLTF
cdr3_nt: TGTGCCAGCAGCCGTCGACTGGCTCCCGGGGCCAACGTCCTGACTTTC

cdr3_length: 11
j_call: TRBJ2-5
d_call: .
clone_size: .
v_call: TRBV2
cdr3_aa: CASSVRETQYF
cdr3_nt: TGTGCCAGCAGTGTCAGGGAGACCCAGTACTTC

cdr3_length: 14
j_call: TRBJ2-2
d_call: .
clone_size: .
v_call: TRBV9
cdr3_aa: CASSEGGDTGELFF
cdr3_nt: TGTGCCAGCAGCGAAGGAGGCGACACCGGGGAGCTGTTTTTT